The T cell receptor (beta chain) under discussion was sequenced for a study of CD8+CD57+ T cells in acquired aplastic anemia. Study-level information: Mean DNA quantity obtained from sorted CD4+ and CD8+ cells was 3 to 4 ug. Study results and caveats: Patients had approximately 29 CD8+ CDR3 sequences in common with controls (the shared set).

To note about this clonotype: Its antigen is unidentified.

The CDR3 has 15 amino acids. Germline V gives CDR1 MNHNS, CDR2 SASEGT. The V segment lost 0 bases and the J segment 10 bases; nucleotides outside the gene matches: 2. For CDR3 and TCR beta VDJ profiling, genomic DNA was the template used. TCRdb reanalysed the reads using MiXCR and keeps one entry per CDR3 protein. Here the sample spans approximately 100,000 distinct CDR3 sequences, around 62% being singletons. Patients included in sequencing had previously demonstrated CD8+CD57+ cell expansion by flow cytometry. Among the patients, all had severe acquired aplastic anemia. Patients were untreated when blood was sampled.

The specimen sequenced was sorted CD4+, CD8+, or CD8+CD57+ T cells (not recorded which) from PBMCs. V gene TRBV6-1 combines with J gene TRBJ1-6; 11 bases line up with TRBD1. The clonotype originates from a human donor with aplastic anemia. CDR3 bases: TGTGCCAGCAGTGAAGCTGGGACAGGGGGGTCACCCCTCCACTTT. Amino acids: CASSEAGTGGSPLHF.